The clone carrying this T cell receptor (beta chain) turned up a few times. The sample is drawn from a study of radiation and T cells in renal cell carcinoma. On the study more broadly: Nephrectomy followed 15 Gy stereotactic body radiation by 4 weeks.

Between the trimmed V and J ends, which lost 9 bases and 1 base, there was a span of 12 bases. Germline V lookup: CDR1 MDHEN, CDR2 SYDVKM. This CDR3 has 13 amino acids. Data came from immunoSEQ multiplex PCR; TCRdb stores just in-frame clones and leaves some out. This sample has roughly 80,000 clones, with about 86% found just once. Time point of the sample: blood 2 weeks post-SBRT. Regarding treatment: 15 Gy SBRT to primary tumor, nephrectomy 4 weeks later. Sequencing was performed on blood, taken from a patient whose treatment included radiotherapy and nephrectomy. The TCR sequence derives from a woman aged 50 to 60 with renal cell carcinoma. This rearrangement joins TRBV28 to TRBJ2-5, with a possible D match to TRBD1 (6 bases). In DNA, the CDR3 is TGTGCCAGTCGGAAGGGGGTCCAAGAGACCCAGTACTTC. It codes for CASRKGVQETQYF.